This T cell receptor (beta chain) was captured in a study of long-term antiretroviral therapy in people with HIV (dated by TCRdb to the early 2020s). In the study overall: Collection of the earliest samples took place about a decade ahead of the 2015 WHO recommendation for immediate ART, at a time when ART was typically delayed until CD4 counts fell. A retrospective serial study tested whether ART initiation and durable HIV suppression were associated with changes in peripheral blood TRB repertoire composition and diversity. The cohort contributed 150 to 200 cryopreserved PBMC samples from 30 adults with confirmed HIV infection, collected serially over a mean of around 6 years (range 1-12). About a third of the roughly 30 participants with HIV were female. No cross-contamination during QIAcube processing turned up in test extractions that ran a monoclonal T-cell line alongside 33 polyclonal samples.

From V the trimming removes 4 bases and from J it removes 5 bases, while the gene matches leave 17 bases of the junction unaccounted for. The germline V gene provides CDR1 SGHTA and CDR2 FQGNSA. The CDR3 covers 18 residues, taking in both the cysteine and the phenylalanine. Left in the record is the CDR3 DNA by itself, 54 bases read in frame from the first base. Overall study outcomes, separate from this receptor: The samples span the years 2004 to 2017, and the ART regimens used at that time may not be as effective as current regimens. Starting ART was linked to a significant rise in TRB diversity, yet even with long-term ART the diversity remained significantly lower than in transplant donor controls. Inferences about post-ART repertoire changes were limited because no data were available on ART adherence, viral resistance or therapy changes. Unsorted PBMC were profiled instead of sorted CD4+ and CD8+ T cells because pre-ART samples had limited cell numbers. HIV repertoires had narrower CDR3 length ranges than controls, and the network structure suggested an antigen-experienced repertoire that shifted only slightly toward naive after ART. The repertoire was dominated across all time points by expanded TRB clones identified before ART initiation, although this dominance was seen to fluctuate and to decrease in many PLHIV after ART. Because PBMC availability was limited, only the TCR beta chain was sequenced, with no alpha chain pairing.

This clone was detected only once. The target of this receptor is not known. The sample holds no much larger clone one base away, and base qualities are not on file. The immunoSEQ hsTCRB v3.0 assay was used at survey level resolution to sequence the TRB variable region. TRB sequencing targeted a depth of 40,000-50,000 T-cell genomes per sample. Pooled TRB libraries were sequenced on an Illumina MiSeq with a v3 150-cycle kit. As for the authors' bioinformatics: Repertoire analysis was performed in R inside a reproducible Nextflow workflow that covered QC, data transformation and analysis. LymphoSeq2, an R package for AIRR-Seq data exploration, was used to implement custom analyses. A handful of samples yielding fewer than 5000 total TRB sequences were excluded, leaving about 190 analyzed HIV repertoires. Among the roughly 190 retained HIV repertoires, 55 to 60 were collected before ART initiation and roughly 130 after ART initiation. Repertoires were downsampled to 5000 TRB nucleotide sequences, with summary statistics averaged over 100 downsampling iterations. Only TRB sequences with CDR3 regions of at least seven amino acids were retained for analysis. Diversity was assessed using a clonality score derived from Shannon entropy and using the Gini coefficient. In the repertoire networks, any two of the top 5000 CDR3 amino acid sequences were connected whenever the two sequences differed by an edit distance of one. For TRB CDR3 amino acid sequences, GLIPH2 was used to predict antigen specificity groups and MHC restriction. To flag known associations with CMV, EBV, HIV or tissue antigens, CDR3 amino acid sequences were compared against VDJdb and McPAS-TCR. Pre-ART, post-ART and control groups were compared with Wilcoxon signed-rank tests and Holm-Bonferroni correction. The immuneACCESS repertoire file appears here via TCRdb, limited to in-frame rearrangements. These files lack a portion of the clones; in checked studies, under half of the deficit traces to unresolved V genes, and the cause of the others is not known. V and J calls and clone size come straight from that table; D and trimming were deduced from the DNA. Present in this sample are 25,000 to 30,000 clones, approximately 81% of which were seen just once. Approximately 9.5% of the sample goes to the ten largest clones.

Inclusion was restricted to participants for whom at least one PBMC sample before ART initiation and at least two post-ART samples were available. Treatment was received in the United States of America by all participants with HIV. Before DNA extraction, cryopreserved samples of about 0.9-10 million PBMC were thawed and then washed. At the time of the earliest PBMC sample for each participant with HIV, ages ranged from roughly 20 to 54 years. Per participant, PBMC samples came from 1-4 timepoints prior to ART initiation and 2-8 timepoints following ART initiation, for a median of 7 samples. Serial HIV viral load, CD4+ T-cell count, ART history and demographic data were obtained for every participant. Genomic DNA was extracted from unsorted PBMC with a Qiagen kit on a QIAcube, processed in batches of 12 samples.

The receptor was isolated from a man between 35 and 55 years old with HIV. The sequences come from unsorted PBMCs, collected 3 years after starting antiretroviral therapy. The rearrangement combines TRBV7-2 with TRBJ2-7; 10 junctional bases match TRBD2. The encoded CDR3 is CASSSILIERGGRDEQYF. The DNA sequence follows: TGTGCCAGCAGCTCAATCCTAATCGAGCGGGGGGGCCGGGACGAGCAGTACTTC.